This T cell receptor beta chain comes out of a study of T-cell memory formation after mild COVID-19. Overall study: Most TCR clusters belonged to a single donor.

Trimming cost V 8 bases and J 4 bases, with 15 bases left between them. CDR3 length: 14 residues. From germline, CDR1 is MNHEY and CDR2 SMNVEV (reference sequence). The 5'RACE method, run with constant-segment primers, produced TCR alpha and TCR beta cDNA libraries (carrying sample barcodes and UMIs). In TCRdb, the 5' RACE reads were re-called with MiXCR into one record per CDR3 protein. The top ten hold about an eighth of the sample, which has more than 350,000 distinct CDR3 sequences, under 25% seen once. The source of this sequence is an adult woman who had mild COVID-19 (a few samples of this study predate the infection). Cell type and time point are not known. The gene calls are TRBV27 and TRBJ1-5; D unresolved. The sequenced material came from PBMCs or a T cell subset sorted from them (not recorded which). The CDR3 spells CASSSSRGNQPQHF. In DNA form, the CDR3 reads TGTGCCAGCTCCAGCTCGCGGGGAAATCAGCCCCAGCATTTT.